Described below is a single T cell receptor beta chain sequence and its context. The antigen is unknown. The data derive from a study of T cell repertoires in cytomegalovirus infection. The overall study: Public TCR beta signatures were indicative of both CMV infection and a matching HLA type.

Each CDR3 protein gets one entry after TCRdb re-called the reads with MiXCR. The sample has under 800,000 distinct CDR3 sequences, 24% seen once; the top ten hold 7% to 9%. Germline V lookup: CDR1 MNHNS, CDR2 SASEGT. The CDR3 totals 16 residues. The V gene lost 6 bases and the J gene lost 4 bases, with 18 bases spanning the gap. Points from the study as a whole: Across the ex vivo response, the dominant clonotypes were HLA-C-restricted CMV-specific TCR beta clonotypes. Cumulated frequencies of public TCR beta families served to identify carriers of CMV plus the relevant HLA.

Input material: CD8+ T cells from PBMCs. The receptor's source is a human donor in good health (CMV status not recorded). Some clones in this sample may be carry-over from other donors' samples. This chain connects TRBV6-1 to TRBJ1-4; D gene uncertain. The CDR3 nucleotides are TGTGCCAGCAGGACTTTGACTGAAACACATAATGAAAAACTGTTTTTT. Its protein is CASRTLTETHNEKLFF.